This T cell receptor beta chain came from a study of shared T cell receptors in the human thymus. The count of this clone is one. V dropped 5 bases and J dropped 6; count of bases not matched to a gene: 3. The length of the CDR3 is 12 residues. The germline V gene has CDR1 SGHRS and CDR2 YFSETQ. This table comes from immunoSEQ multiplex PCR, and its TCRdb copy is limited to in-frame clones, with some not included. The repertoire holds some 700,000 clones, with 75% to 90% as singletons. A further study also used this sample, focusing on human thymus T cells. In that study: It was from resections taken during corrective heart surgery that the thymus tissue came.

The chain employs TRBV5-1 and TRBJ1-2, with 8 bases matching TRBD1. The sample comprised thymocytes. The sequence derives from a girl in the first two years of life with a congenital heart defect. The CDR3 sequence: CASSTGGNGYTF. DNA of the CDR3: TGCGCCAGCAGTACAGGGGGTAATGGCTACACCTTC.